This entry concerns a single T cell receptor (beta chain). The antigen remains unidentified. This CDR3 has 13 residues. The ends were cut back, 1 base at V and 7 bases at J, with 9 bases in the middle. Germline V gene data show CDR1 as SGHTS and CDR2 as YDEGEE. This entry comes from a study of T cell responses to AZD1222 COVID-19 vaccine. The study's findings and limits: Once two AZD1222 doses were given, Spike-specific TCR breadth and depth went up. The donors showed a predominance of white British ancestry and of females, with possible underestimation of clonal diversity. Unmutated regions of variants are reportedly targeted by nearly half of spike-specific TCRs.

The protocol was immunoSEQ multiplex PCR, while the TCRdb copy is restricted to in-frame clones and leaves out a portion. This table holds tens of thousands of clones, approximately 80% found once. The specimen was peripheral blood, collected 28 days after the second AZD1222 dose. The chain links TRBV5-8 to TRBJ1-5, with D uncertain. This TCR was sampled from an adult who received the AZD1222 COVID-19 vaccine. Here the CDR3 reads CASSLRLGQPQHF. For the CDR3, the DNA is TGTGCCAGCAGCTTGAGACTGGGACAGCCCCAGCATTTT.